This T cell receptor beta chain was retrieved from a study of T cell responses to AZD1222 COVID-19 vaccine. As for this clone: The target antigen is unknown.

Overall study findings and caveats: Vaccination with two AZD1222 doses was followed by a rise in Spike-specific TCR breadth and depth. Baseline seropositivity occurred in only a handful of AZD1222 recipients. Vaccine-related CD4 TCRs covered spike, predominating at 160-218 and 743-854.

Investigators merged groups given second doses at roughly 4 or roughly 12 weeks. Sequencing used immunoSEQ multiplex PCR; TCRdb keeps in-frame clones, though not all of them. Of around 130,000 clones listed, roughly nine tenths are singletons. V was cut by 2 bases and J by 7 bases, with 8 bases left in between. Germline CDR1 reads GTSNPN; CDR2 reads SVGIG (reference sequence). The length of the CDR3 is 11 residues. J is TRBJ1-2 and V is TRBV30; D not resolved. The sequence came from an adult who received the AZD1222 COVID-19 vaccine. The sequencing here drew on peripheral blood, taken 28 days after the second AZD1222 dose. The DNA for the CDR3 is TGTGCCTGGAGTTTAGGTTTTGGCTACACCTTC. Translation: CAWSLGFGYTF.